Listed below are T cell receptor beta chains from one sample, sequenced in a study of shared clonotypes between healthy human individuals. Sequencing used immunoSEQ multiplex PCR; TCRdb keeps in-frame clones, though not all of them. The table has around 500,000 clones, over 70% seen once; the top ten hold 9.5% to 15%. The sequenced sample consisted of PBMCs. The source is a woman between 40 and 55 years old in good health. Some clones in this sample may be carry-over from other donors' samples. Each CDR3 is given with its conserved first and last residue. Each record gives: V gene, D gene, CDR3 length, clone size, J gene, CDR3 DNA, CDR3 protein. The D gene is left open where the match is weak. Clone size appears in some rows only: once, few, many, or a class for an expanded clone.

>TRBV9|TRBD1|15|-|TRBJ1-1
TGTGCCAGCAGCGTAGCTGGAGGGGGCAACACTGAAGCTTTCTTT
CASSVAGGGNTEAFF
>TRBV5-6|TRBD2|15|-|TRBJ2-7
TGTGCCAGCAGCCCTGGGGGGGGACTAGTAGCGGAGCAGTACTTC
CASSPGGGLVAEQYF
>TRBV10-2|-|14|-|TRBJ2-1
TGCGCCAGCAGAATAGGCGGAGCCTACAATGAGCAGTTCTTC
CASRIGGAYNEQFF
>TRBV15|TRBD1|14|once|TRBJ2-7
TGTGCCACCAGTAGCGACAGGGACTCCTACGAGCAGTACTTC
CATSSDRDSYEQYF
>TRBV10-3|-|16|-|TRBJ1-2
TGTGCCATCAGTGGGGATGCTCTCCTAACTAACTATGGCTACACCTTC
CAISGDALLTNYGYTF
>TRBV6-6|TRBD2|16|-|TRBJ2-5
TGTGCCAGCAGTTCCCTTGGGACTAGCAGCCAAGAGACCCAGTACTTC
CASSSLGTSSQETQYF
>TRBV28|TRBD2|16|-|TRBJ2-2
TGTGCCAGCAGTCCGCCACTAGCGGGAGCAGCCGGGGAGCTGTTTTTT
CASSPPLAGAAGELFF
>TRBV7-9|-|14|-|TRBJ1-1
TGTGCCAGCAGCTTGGGTAACATGAACACTGAAGCTTTCTTT
CASSLGNMNTEAFF
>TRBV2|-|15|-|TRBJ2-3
TGTGCCAGCAGTGAACTAGCGCCTAGCACAGATACGCAGTATTTT
CASSELAPSTDTQYF
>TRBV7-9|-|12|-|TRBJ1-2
TGTGCCAGCGCGGGACTGAACTATGGCTACACCTTC
CASAGLNYGYTF
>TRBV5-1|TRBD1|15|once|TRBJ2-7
TGCGCCAGCAGCCCGTCCGGGACAGGGTTCTACGAGCAGTACTTC
CASSPSGTGFYEQYF
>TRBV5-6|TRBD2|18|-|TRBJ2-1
TGTGCCAGCAGCTTGGACGCGGGAGGGCCCCAGGGTATGGATGAGCAGTTCTTC
CASSLDAGGPQGMDEQFF
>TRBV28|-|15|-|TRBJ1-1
TGTGCCAGCAGTCCCAGCAGGGGTCCGGGCACTGAAGCTTTCTTT
CASSPSRGPGTEAFF
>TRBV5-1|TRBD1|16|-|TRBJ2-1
TGCGCCAGCAGCTTTCAAACAGGGGGCGCAAGTAATGAGCAGTTCTTC
CASSFQTGGASNEQFF
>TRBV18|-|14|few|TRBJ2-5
TGTGCCAGCTCACCACGGACCCACCAAGAGACCCAGTACTTC
CASSPRTHQETQYF
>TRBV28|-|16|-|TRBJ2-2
TGTGCCAGCACCGGAGGACTAAGCGAGAACACCGGGGAGCTGTTTTTT
CASTGGLSENTGELFF
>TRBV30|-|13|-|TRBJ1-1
TGTGCCTGGAATGGACAGTACAACACTGAAGCTTTCTTT
CAWNGQYNTEAFF
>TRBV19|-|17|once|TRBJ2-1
TGTGCCAGTAGTATCTCTTTAGGGGGGGCCGGACAAAATCAGCAGTTCTTC
CASSISLGGAGQNQQFF
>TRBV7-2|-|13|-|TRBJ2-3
TGTGCCAGCAGGGCCTCTGGCACAGATACGCAGTATTTT
CASRASGTDTQYF
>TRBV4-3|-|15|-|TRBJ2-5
TGCGCCAGCAGCCAAGAAGTCGGGGGATGGGTGACCCAGTACTTC
CASSQEVGGWVTQYF
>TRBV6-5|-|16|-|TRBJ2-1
TGTGCCAGCAGTTACGGGGCCGGGGCACCTTACAATGAGCAGTTCTTC
CASSYGAGAPYNEQFF
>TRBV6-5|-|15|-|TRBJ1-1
TGTGCCAGCGGCCCGGGACCCCTCATGAACACTGAAGCTTTCTTT
CASGPGPLMNTEAFF
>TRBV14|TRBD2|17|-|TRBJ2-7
TGTGCCAGCAGCCAAGTTCGGGCGACTTCGGGGGGGTACGAGCAGTACTTC
CASSQVRATSGGYEQYF
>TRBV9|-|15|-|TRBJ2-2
TGTGCCAGCAGCCTGCGCCAAGTTGGCACCGGGGAGCTGTTTTTT
CASSLRQVGTGELFF
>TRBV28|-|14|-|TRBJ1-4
TGTGCCAGCAGGGCGGCCCTTGGTGGCGAAAAACTGTTTTTT
CASRAALGGEKLFF
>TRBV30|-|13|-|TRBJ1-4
TGTGCCTGGAGTCATGCAACTAATGAAAAACTGTTTTTT
CAWSHATNEKLFF
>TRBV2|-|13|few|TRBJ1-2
TGTGCCAGCACTCAGGACAGATTGACTGGCTACACCTTC
CASTQDRLTGYTF
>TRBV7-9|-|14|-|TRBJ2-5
TGTGCCAGCAGCTTGTACCCTCGTCAAGAGACCCAGTACTTC
CASSLYPRQETQYF
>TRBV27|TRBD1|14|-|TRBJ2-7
TGTGCCAGCAGTTTACGGGACAGATCCTACGAGCAGTACTTC
CASSLRDRSYEQYF
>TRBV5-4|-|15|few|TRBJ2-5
TGTGCCAGCAGCTTGAGCGGGACTGCACCAGGGGCCCAGTACTTC
CASSLSGTAPGAQYF
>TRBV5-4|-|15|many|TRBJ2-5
TGTGCCAGCAGCTTGGGGCTTGGGCGGCAAGAGACCCAGTACTTC
CASSLGLGRQETQYF
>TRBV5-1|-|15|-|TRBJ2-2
TGCGCCAGCAGCTCCCACAGGGGAGGCACCGGGGAGCTGTTTTTT
CASSSHRGGTGELFF
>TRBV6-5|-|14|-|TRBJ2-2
TGTGCCAGCAGCCCCCTGGGGTGGACCGGGGAGCTGTTTTTT
CASSPLGWTGELFF
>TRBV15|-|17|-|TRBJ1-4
TGTGCCACCAGCAGACCCCCAGGCCGGGGGGCATGGGAAAAACTGTTTTTT
CATSRPPGRGAWEKLFF
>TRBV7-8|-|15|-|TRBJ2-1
TGTGCCAGCAGCCACTTATGGCGGGCATACAATGAGCAGTTCTTC
CASSHLWRAYNEQFF
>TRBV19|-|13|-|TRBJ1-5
TGTGCCAGTGGTGGGGCCCCCAGTCAGCCCCAGCATTTT
CASGGAPSQPQHF
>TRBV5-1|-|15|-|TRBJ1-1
TGCGCCAGCAGCCCTGGGGTTGGGACCCACACTGAAGCTTTCTTT
CASSPGVGTHTEAFF
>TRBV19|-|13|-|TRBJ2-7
TGTGCCAGTAGTACCACCGGGGCCTACGAGCAGTACTTC
CASSTTGAYEQYF
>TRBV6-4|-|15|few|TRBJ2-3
TGTGCCAGCAGTGACTCGGCGTTTAGCACAGATACGCAGTATTTT
CASSDSAFSTDTQYF
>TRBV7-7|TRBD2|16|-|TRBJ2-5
TGTGCCAGCAGCTTATTAGGCCTAGCGGGAGGAGAGACCCAGTACTTC
CASSLLGLAGGETQYF
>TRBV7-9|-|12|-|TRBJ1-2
TGTGCCAGCGGAGGGGCTAACTATGGCTACACCTTC
CASGGANYGYTF
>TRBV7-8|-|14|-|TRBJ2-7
TGTGCCAGCAGATCAGGGGCAGGGATGTATGAGCAGTACTTC
CASRSGAGMYEQYF
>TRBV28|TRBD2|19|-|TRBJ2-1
TGTGCCAGCAGTCCTAGCGGGAGTAAGGGGGGAAGCTCCTACAATGAGCAGTTCTTC
CASSPSGSKGGSSYNEQFF